These T cell receptor beta chains were read from a single sample in a study of blood T cell repertoires in COVID-19. The repertoire was sequenced with immunoSEQ multiplex PCR; TCRdb's copy has only in-frame clones and lacks some. The table records about 83,000 clones, 90% of them present only once. The sequenced material came from peripheral blood. These receptors all come from a woman over 75 with active or convalescent COVID-19. The CDR3 runs from the conserved cysteine through the conserved F or W. The D gene is left open where the match is weak. Expanded clones are given a class, and other clones once, few, many or no size at all.

v_call	clone_size	j_call	d_call	cdr3_aa	cdr3_nt
TRBV28	once	TRBJ2-7	TRBD1	CASSAGTGTYEQYF	TGTGCCAGCAGTGCTGGGACAGGCACCTACGAGCAGTACTTC
TRBV5-4	-	TRBJ2-6	TRBD1	CASSWTGSSGANVLTF	TGTGCCAGCAGCTGGACAGGGTCCTCTGGGGCCAACGTCCTGACTTTC
TRBV6-5	-	TRBJ1-1	-	CASSPDFLNTEAFF	TGTGCCAGCAGTCCGGACTTTTTGAACACTGAAGCTTTCTTT
TRBV24-1	-	TRBJ1-4	-	CATSDRHNEKLFF	TGTGCCACGAGCGACAGGCATAATGAAAAACTGTTTTTT
TRBV7-2	-	TRBJ1-1	TRBD1	CASSIRTGGSVNTEAFF	TGTGCCAGCAGCATTCGGACAGGGGGCTCCGTGAACACTGAAGCTTTCTTT
TRBV7-9	-	TRBJ2-1	-	CASSFPGMDNEQFF	TGTGCCAGCAGCTTTCCGGGGATGGACAATGAGCAGTTCTTC
TRBV7-2	-	TRBJ2-7	-	CASSSLRAHEQYF	TGTGCCAGCAGCTCCCTGCGGGCCCACGAGCAGTACTTC
TRBV4-1	-	TRBJ2-5	TRBD1	CASSQEGDRGSETQYF	TGCGCCAGCAGCCAAGAAGGGGACAGGGGATCGGAGACCCAGTACTTC
TRBV21-1	-	TRBJ2-4	-	CASSNRGSRTKNIQYF	TGTGCCAGCAGCAATCGGGGGAGTCGGACCAAAAACATTCAGTACTTC
TRBV7-9	-	TRBJ2-3	-	CASSFPGEEDDISTDTQYF	TGTGCCAGCAGCTTCCCCGGCGAGGAGGACGATATTAGCACAGATACGCAGTATTTT
TRBV18	-	TRBJ2-7	-	CASSPDSSYEQYF	TGTGCCAGCTCACCAGACAGCTCCTACGAGCAGTACTTC
TRBV30	-	TRBJ2-5	-	CAWSVLFQTDRSPQETQYF	TGTGCCTGGAGTGTCTTATTCCAGACAGACAGGTCGCCTCAAGAGACCCAGTACTTC
TRBV3-1/TRBV3-2	-	TRBJ2-2	TRBD2	CASSRGLAGGSNTGELFF	TGTGCCAGCAGCCGAGGACTAGCGGGGGGGTCGAACACCGGGGAGCTGTTTTTT
TRBV6-5	-	TRBJ2-7	-	CASSYSSAGGPYEQYF	TGTGCCAGCAGTTACTCGAGTGCCGGCGGCCCTTACGAGCAGTACTTC
TRBV7-9	-	TRBJ1-4	-	CASSFLPGREATNEKLFF	TGTGCCAGCAGCTTCTTACCAGGGCGGGAGGCAACTAATGAAAAACTGTTTTTT
TRBV7-6	-	TRBJ2-4	TRBD2	CASSRGTSGGIGKNIQYF	TGTGCCAGCAGCCGCGGGACTAGCGGGGGGATTGGCAAAAACATTCAGTACTTC
TRBV28	-	TRBJ2-3	-	CASTDGGPGDTQYF	TGTGCCAGCACCGACGGGGGGCCTGGAGATACGCAGTATTTT
TRBV5-1	-	TRBJ1-1	-	CASRSANTEAFF	TGCGCCAGCAGGAGCGCTAACACTGAAGCTTTCTTT
TRBV6-2/TRBV6-3	-	TRBJ1-1	-	CASSYPVGTEAFF	TGTGCCAGCAGTTACCCAGTCGGGACTGAAGCTTTCTTT
TRBV4-3	-	TRBJ2-7	TRBD1	CASSQEDREFYEQYF	TGCGCCAGCAGCCAAGAGGACAGGGAGTTCTACGAGCAGTACTTC
TRBV28	-	TRBJ2-3	-	CASSLRVEGRGYF	TGTGCCAGCAGCCTCCGGGTGGAGGGACGCGGGTATTTT
TRBV18	-	TRBJ1-2	TRBD1	CASSHAGQPNYGYTF	TGTGCCAGCTCGCATGCGGGACAGCCTAACTATGGCTACACCTTC
TRBV3-1/TRBV3-2	-	TRBJ2-7	-	CASSQGSGRASYEQYF	TGTGCCAGCAGCCAAGGGTCCGGCAGGGCATCCTACGAGCAGTACTTC
TRBV6-2/TRBV6-3	-	TRBJ1-2	-	CASSYSGTSGGYTF	TGTGCCAGCAGTTACTCGGGCACCTCGGGGGGCTACACCTTC
TRBV5-4	-	TRBJ2-7	TRBD2	CASSRDYLSYEQYF	TGTGCCAGCAGCCGGGACTATCTTTCCTACGAGCAGTACTTC
TRBV6-5	-	TRBJ2-7	TRBD2	CASRRGLAGNEQYF	TGTGCCAGCAGGAGGGGACTAGCGGGGAATGAGCAGTACTTC
TRBV28	-	TRBJ2-7	-	CASSSPPVSSYEQYF	TGTGCCAGCAGCTCCCCCCCGGTTAGCTCCTACGAGCAGTACTTC
TRBV27	-	TRBJ2-5	TRBD2	CASSPFGRVLAGGQETQYF	TGTGCCAGCAGTCCCTTTGGGAGGGTACTAGCGGGGGGTCAAGAGACCCAGTACTTC
TRBV30	-	TRBJ1-3	TRBD1	CARRQGSGNTIYF	TGTGCCCGACGACAGGGCTCTGGAAACACCATATATTTT
TRBV6-4	-	TRBJ2-7	TRBD1	CATEGSRGTVYEQYF	TGTGCCACCGAGGGGTCCCGAGGGACAGTCTACGAGCAGTACTTC
TRBV28	once	TRBJ1-4	-	CASSLFRGSGEKLFF	TGTGCCAGCAGTTTATTCCGGGGTTCGGGAGAAAAACTGTTTTTT
TRBV6-2/TRBV6-3	-	TRBJ2-3	-	CASSFFHPEITDTQYF	TGTGCCAGCAGTTTTTTTCATCCTGAGATCACAGATACGCAGTATTTT
TRBV2	-	TRBJ1-3	TRBD1	CASSIGTGGSGNTIYF	TGTGCCAGCAGTATTGGGACAGGGGGCTCCGGAAACACCATATATTTT
TRBV14	-	TRBJ1-6	-	CASSQDSPGPSYNSPLHF	TGTGCCAGCAGCCAAGATTCACCAGGTCCCTCCTATAATTCACCCCTCCACTTT
TRBV30	few	TRBJ1-1	-	CAWMKGLNTEAFF	TGTGCCTGGATGAAGGGGCTTAACACTGAAGCTTTCTTT
TRBV15	-	TRBJ1-2	-	CATSRVRGEGYGYTF	TGTGCCACCAGCAGAGTACGGGGGGAAGGGTATGGCTACACCTTC
TRBV30	few	TRBJ2-7	-	CAWSASERTTQYF	TGTGCCTGGAGCGCTAGCGAGCGGACAACTCAGTACTTC
TRBV29-1	-	TRBJ1-4	-	CSVGQGTNEKLFF	TGCAGCGTTGGGCAGGGAACTAATGAAAAACTGTTTTTT
TRBV2	once	TRBJ2-3	TRBD2	CASRLGTTGTDTQYF	TGTGCCAGCAGGCTTGGGACTACCGGCACAGATACGCAGTATTTT
TRBV7-9	-	TRBJ1-1	-	CASSPTGTEAFF	TGTGCCAGCAGCCCAACGGGAACTGAAGCTTTCTTT
TRBV6-2/TRBV6-3	few	TRBJ2-2	-	CASSYSRETGELFF	TGTGCCAGCAGTTACTCCCGGGAAACCGGGGAGCTGTTTTTT
TRBV4-3	once	TRBJ2-7	TRBD2	CASSQGLAGPYEQYF	TGCGCCAGCAGCCAAGGACTAGCGGGGCCCTACGAGCAGTACTTC
TRBV1	-	TRBJ2-5	-	CTSRDEDGGGTQYF	TGCACCAGCAGGGATGAAGATGGGGGGGGGACCCAGTACTTC
TRBV18	-	TRBJ1-4	TRBD1	CASSLDRGRVEKLFF	TGTGCCAGCTCACTTGACAGGGGGCGCGTTGAAAAACTGTTTTTT
TRBV6-5	-	TRBJ1-6	TRBD1	CASRARGQYSPLHF	TGTGCCAGCAGAGCCAGGGGGCAATATTCACCCCTCCACTTT
TRBV9	-	TRBJ1-1	-	CASSARIDGYQNAEAFF	TGTGCCAGCAGCGCGAGGATTGACGGTTATCAGAACGCTGAAGCTTTCTTT
TRBV7-2	once	TRBJ2-7	-	CASSLWYGYEQYF	TGTGCCAGCAGCTTATGGTACGGGTACGAGCAGTACTTC
TRBV24-1	-	TRBJ1-2	TRBD1	CATATGEVGGYTF	TGTGCCACCGCAACAGGGGAAGTAGGTGGCTACACCTTC